Following are 5 T cell receptor beta chains from one sample sequenced in a study of T cells expressing NK-cell markers. Each CDR3 protein gets one entry in TCRdb, which reprocessed the 5' RACE reads and gives no DNA. This table lists some 460,000 distinct CDR3 sequences. Material: blood T cells: a sorted CD56 or NKG2C T cell subset, CD4+ or CD8+ T cells, or bulk PBMC T cells (not recorded which). The source is a woman aged 50 to 60 in good health.

This rearrangement joins TRBV29-1 to TRBJ2-7; the TCRdb call, TRBD2, lacks DNA for checking. This CDR3 is 14 amino acids long. CDR1 SQVTM and CDR2 ANQGSEA come from the germline V gene. CDR3 in amino acids: CSVELGSHSYEQYF.

The rearrangement joins TRBV5-1 to TRBJ1-1. The V gene's germline CDR1 is SGHRS and CDR2 YFSETQ. This CDR3 comprises 16 residues. CDR3 amino acids: CASSLNYGQPNTEAFF.

The chain carries TRBV7-2 and TRBJ2-1; absent DNA, TCRdb's TRBD1 call cannot be checked. The V gene's germline CDR1 is SGHTA and CDR2 FQGNSA. The CDR3 totals 14 residues. CDR3 protein: CASSPWDRLNEQFF.

V gene TRBV12-3 or TRBV12-4 combines with J gene TRBJ2-5; without DNA, the TCRdb call of TRBD1 cannot be checked. The CDR3 totals 14 residues. The chain's CDR3 is CASSLKPPRGTQYF.

The rearrangement joins TRBV6-5 to TRBJ1-2. In germline, CDR1 is MNHEY, CDR2 SVGAGI. The CDR3 spans 15 residues. CDR3 residues: CASREPGLRTYGYTF.